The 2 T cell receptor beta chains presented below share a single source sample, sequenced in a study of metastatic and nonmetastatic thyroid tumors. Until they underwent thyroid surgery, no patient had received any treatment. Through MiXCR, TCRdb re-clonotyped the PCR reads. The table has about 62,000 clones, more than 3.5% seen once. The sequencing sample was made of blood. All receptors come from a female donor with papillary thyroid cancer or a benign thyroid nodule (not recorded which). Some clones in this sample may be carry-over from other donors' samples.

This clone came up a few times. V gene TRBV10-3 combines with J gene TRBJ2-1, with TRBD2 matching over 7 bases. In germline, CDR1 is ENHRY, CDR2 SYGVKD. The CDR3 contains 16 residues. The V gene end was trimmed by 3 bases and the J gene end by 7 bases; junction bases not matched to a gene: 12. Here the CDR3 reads CAISDSELVGGNEQFF. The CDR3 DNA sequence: TGTGCCATCAGTGATTCTGAACTAGTGGGGGGGAATGAGCAGTTCTTC.

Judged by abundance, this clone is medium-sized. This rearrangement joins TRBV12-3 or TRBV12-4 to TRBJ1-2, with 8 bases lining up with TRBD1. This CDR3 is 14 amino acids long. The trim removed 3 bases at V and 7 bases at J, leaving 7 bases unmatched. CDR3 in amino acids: CASSLRQGALGYTF. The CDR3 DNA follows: TGTGCCAGCAGTTTGAGGCAGGGGGCGCTTGGCTACACCTTC.